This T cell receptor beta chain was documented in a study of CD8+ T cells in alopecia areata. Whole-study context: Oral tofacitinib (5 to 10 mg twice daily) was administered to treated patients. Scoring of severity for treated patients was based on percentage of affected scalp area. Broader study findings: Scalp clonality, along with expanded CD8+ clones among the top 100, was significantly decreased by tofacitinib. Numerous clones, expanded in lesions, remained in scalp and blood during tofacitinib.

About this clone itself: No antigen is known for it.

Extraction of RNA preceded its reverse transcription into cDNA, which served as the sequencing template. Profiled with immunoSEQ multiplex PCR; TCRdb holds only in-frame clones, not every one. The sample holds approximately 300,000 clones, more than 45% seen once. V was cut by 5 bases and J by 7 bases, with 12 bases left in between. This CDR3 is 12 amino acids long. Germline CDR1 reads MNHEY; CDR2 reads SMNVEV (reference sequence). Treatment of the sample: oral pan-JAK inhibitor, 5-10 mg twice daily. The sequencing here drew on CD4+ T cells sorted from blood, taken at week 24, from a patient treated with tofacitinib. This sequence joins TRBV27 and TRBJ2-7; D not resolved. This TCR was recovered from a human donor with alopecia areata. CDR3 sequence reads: CASSEGMGEQYF. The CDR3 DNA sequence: TGTGCCAGCAGTGAAGGCATGGGGGAGCAGTACTTC.